This T cell receptor beta chain was identified during a study of blood T cell repertoires in COVID-19. In the original processing: Estimates of nucleated cell counts were drawn from the amplification of reference gene primers. Method: immunoSEQ multiplex PCR; TCRdb's copy keeps in-frame clones and lacks some. V and J calls and clone size are as listed in that table; D and trimming were resolved from the DNA. The sample has roughly 200,000 clones; about four fifths are singletons. The clonotype comes from a man aged 50 or older with active or convalescent COVID-19. Sequenced input: peripheral blood.

Written as DNA, the CDR3 is TGTGCCAGCTCTACGAGGGCAGGGGGGATTCTAGGCGAGCAGTACTTC. It translates to CASSTRAGGILGEQYF. V usage is TRBV18 and J usage is TRBJ2-7, with D perhaps matching TRBD1 (7 bases). This CDR3 comprises 16 residues. The germline V gene encodes CDR1 KGHSH and CDR2 LQKENI. Trimming shortened V by 6 bases and J by 6 bases, and 24 bases separated the two germline ends. Filled out from reference TRBV18 and TRBJ2-7, the complete variable domain reads NAGVMQNPRHLVRRRGQEARLRCSPMKGHSHVYWYRQLPEEGLKFMVYLQKENIIDESGMPKERFSAEFPKEGPSILRIQQVVRGDSAAYFCASSTRAGGILGEQYFGPGTRLTVT.